Listed here are 28 T cell receptor beta chains from one sample, sequenced in a study of Ad26.COV2.S vaccination and SARS-CoV-2 variants. Clones were sequenced by immunoSEQ multiplex PCR, and TCRdb holds only the in-frame ones, with some missing. The sample has 350,000 to 400,000 clones, more than 85% seen once. Described treatment: about 20 received Ad26.COV2.S at low or high dose, single or two shots; roughly five received placebo; per-sample allocation not given. On day 63 after the first injection, vaccine and placebo recipients gave samples. The sequencing used peripheral blood, collected in a trial of Ad26.COV2.S vaccine versus placebo. Receptors originate from a person between 18 and 60 years old who received the Ad26.COV2.S COVID-19 vaccine or a placebo.

This rearrangement joins TRBV5-1 to TRBJ2-2; D not certain. The CDR3 has 12 amino acids. Germline values: CDR1 SGHRS, CDR2 YFSETQ. Trimming removed 4 bases from V and 2 bases from J, with 3 bases in between. CDR3 in amino acids: CASSRNTGELFF. In DNA, the CDR3 is TGCGCCAGCAGCCGTAACACCGGGGAGCTGTTTTTT.

Written as DNA, the CDR3 is TGTGCCAGCAGGGCGCAACACGAGGGAAACACCATATATTTT. Amino acids: CASRAQHEGNTIYF. The V call is TRBV6-5, the J call TRBJ1-3; no clear D. The CDR3 totals 14 residues. The V gene's germline CDR1 is MNHEY and CDR2 SVGAGI. Trimming took off 6 bases at V and 4 bases at J, with 13 bases between the two ends.

This sequence joins TRBV5-5 and TRBJ1-4, with TRBD1 as a possible D gene (5 bases). Deletions cut 0 bases from V and 4 bases from J, with 10 bases between. The CDR3 runs to 15 residues. Germline assignment: CDR1 SGHKS and CDR2 YYEKEE (reference sequence). The CDR3 protein is CASSLGGRRNEKLFF. Here the CDR3 DNA reads TGTGCCAGCAGCTTGGGGGGACGCCGTAATGAAAAACTGTTTTTT.

The chain joins TRBV6-5 to TRBJ1-4; no firm D call. This CDR3 contains 11 residues. V lost 6 bases and J 7 bases, leaving 6 bases between the germline ends. The germline CDR1 and CDR2 sequences are MNHEY and SVGAGI. The CDR3 loop is CASRGGEKLFF. CDR3 in DNA: TGTGCCAGCAGAGGAGGTGAAAAACTGTTTTTT.

This clone was recorded once. This chain uses TRBV25-1 with TRBJ1-6, with D perhaps TRBD1 (5 bases). Per the germline V gene, CDR1 is MGHDK and CDR2 is SYGVNS. The CDR3 has 16 residues. V lost 6 bases and J 0 bases, leaving 12 bases between the germline ends. The CDR3 region has the DNA TGTGCCAGCAGACGGGGGGAAAGCTCCTATAATTCACCCCTCCACTTT. Its translation: CASRRGESSYNSPLHF.

This chain joins TRBV2 and TRBJ1-1; D is undetermined. Germline CDR1 reads SNHLY; CDR2 reads FYNNEI. CDR3 length: 13 amino acids. The CDR3 DNA reads TGTGCGAGCGCCTCGGACCGTTACACTGAAGCTTTCTTT. Residues: CASASDRYTEAFF.

The gene calls are TRBV5-1 and TRBJ1-1, with TRBD1 matching 7 bases. Per germline, CDR1 SGHRS and CDR2 YFSETQ. The CDR3 extends over 15 amino acids. After removal of 7 bases from V and 1 base from J, the junction contained 10 bases not matched to a gene. The CDR3 coding sequence is TGCGCCAGCGCGGAACACAGGGGAAGGAACACTGAAGCTTTCTTT. Translated: CASAEHRGRNTEAFF. Using reference TRBV5-1 and TRBJ1-1 for the parts outside the CDR3, the full variable domain is KAGVTQTPRYLIKTRGQQVTLSCSPISGHRSVSWYQQTPGQGLQFLFEYFSETQRNKGNFPGRFSGRQFSNSRSEMNVSTLELGDSALYLCASAEHRGRNTEAFFGQGTRLTVV.

V is TRBV5-1 and J is TRBJ2-1; TRBD2 matches at 7 bases. The germline gives CDR1 SGHRS, CDR2 YFSETQ. The V gene end was trimmed by 0 bases and the J gene end by 4 bases; junction bases not matched to a gene: 7. The CDR3 totals 16 residues. The CDR3, as DNA: TGCGCCAGCAGCTTGGCGGCCTTGGGGGGGTACAATGAGCAGTTCTTC. Translated: CASSLAALGGYNEQFF.

This sequence joins TRBV4-3 and TRBJ2-7; 8 bases match TRBD2. V trimming: 0 bases; J trimming: 4 bases; junction bases outside the gene matches: 5. The CDR3 sequence is 15 residues long. Germline loops: CDR1 LGHNA, CDR2 YSLEER. CDR3 sequence (DNA): TGCGCCAGCAGCCAAGACCGGGGGGGGTTTTACGAGCAGTACTTC. It codes for CASSQDRGGFYEQYF.

V and J are TRBV5-4 and TRBJ1-3; weak D call: TRBD1 (6 bases). CDR1 and CDR2 from the germline V gene are SGHNT and YYREEE (reference sequence). V was clipped by 4 bases and J by 5 bases, with 22 bases between them. The CDR3 has 17 amino acids. The CDR3: CASSQGLNQGLRNTIYF. The CDR3 region has the DNA TGTGCCAGCAGCCAGGGGTTGAATCAGGGCCTCAGAAACACCATATATTTT.

V gene TRBV4-1 combines with J gene TRBJ1-5; unclear D gene. Germline-derived CDR1 and CDR2 are MGHRA and YSYEKL. This CDR3 contains 13 residues. Trimming shortened V by 1 base and J by 6 bases, and 7 bases separated the two germline ends. In DNA form, the CDR3 reads TGCGCCAGCAGCCAAGCGCTGGCTCAGCCCCAGCATTTT. It encodes CASSQALAQPQHF.

The chain carries TRBV2 and TRBJ1-1; no reliable D call. Trimming stripped 8 bases from V and 1 base from J, with 11 bases between. The CDR3 extends over 13 amino acids. Germline assignment: CDR1 SNHLY and CDR2 FYNNEI. This CDR3 is CASSSTENTEAFF. The CDR3 DNA sequence: TGTGCCAGCTCCTCCACTGAGAACACTGAAGCTTTCTTT.

The rearrangement uses TRBV6-5 and TRBJ1-6, with D hard to call. CDR1 is MNHEY, CDR2 SVGAGI, per germline. V was trimmed by 4 bases and J by 7 bases, leaving 17 bases between them. CDR3 size: 16 residues. Here the CDR3 DNA reads TGTGCCAGCAGTTCGGAGGTCCGGGCCATAAATTCACCCCTCCACTTT. This sequence encodes CASSSEVRAINSPLHF.

The gene calls are TRBV7-9 and TRBJ2-7, with 9 bases identical to TRBD1. Trimming removed 6 bases from V and 6 bases from J; junction bases left unmatched: 12. The germline V gene has CDR1 SEHNR and CDR2 FQNEAQ (reference sequence). This CDR3 has 15 amino acids. CDR3 loop: CASSSGTGLLVEQYF. CDR3 DNA sequence: TGTGCCAGCAGTTCCGGGACAGGGTTATTGGTCGAGCAGTACTTC.

The chain joins TRBV5-4 to TRBJ2-4; D may be TRBD1 (5 bases). The CDR3 extends over 13 amino acids. Germline CDR1 is SGHNT and CDR2 is YYREEE (reference sequence). V was trimmed by 2 bases and J by 7 bases, leaving 10 bases between them. The CDR3 loop is CASSFDSRNIQYF. The CDR3 nucleotides read TGTGCCAGCAGCTTTGACAGCCGGAACATTCAGTACTTC. The full variable domain, completed using reference TRBV5-4 and TRBJ2-4, is ETGVTQSPTHLIKTRGQQVTLRCSSQSGHNTVSWYQQALGQGPQFIFQYYREEENGRGNFPPRFSGLQFPNYSSELNVNALELDDSALYLCASSFDSRNIQYFGAGTRLSVL.

The genes are TRBV4-3 and TRBJ1-6; the D is unclear. This CDR3 has 15 amino acids. Trimming cost V 2 bases and J 3 bases, with 8 bases left between them. Germline lookup yields CDR1 LGHNA and CDR2 YSLEER. The CDR3 DNA follows: TGCGCCAGCAGCCAAACCCCCTTCTATAATTCACCCCTCCACTTT. Protein product: CASSQTPFYNSPLHF.

The chain has TRBV5-6 and TRBJ1-6; no clear D gene. Trimming left V 4 bases short and J 10 bases short, with 21 bases between. Germline CDR1 SGHDT, CDR2 YYEEEE. The CDR3 runs 16 residues. The CDR3 bases are TGTGCCAGCAGCCCTACTTCCGCCGGGGAGAAGTCACCCCTCCACTTT. The encoded protein is CASSPTSAGEKSPLHF.

The chain employs TRBV27 and TRBJ1-5, with D unresolved. The CDR3 length is 15 residues. The germline V gene encodes CDR1 MNHEY and CDR2 SMNVEV (reference sequence). Trimming took 5 bases from V and 0 from J, leaving 11 bases between them. The CDR3 region is CASSAQPYSNQPQHF. The CDR3 DNA reads as TGTGCCAGCAGTGCACAGCCTTATAGCAATCAGCCCCAGCATTTT.

CDR3 loop: CASIVGYGYTF. The CDR3 nucleotides are TGTGCCAGCATCGTAGGCTATGGCTACACCTTC. The chain combines TRBV2 with TRBJ1-2, with D uncertain. The CDR3 is made up of 11 amino acids. The V and J ends lost 7 bases and 4 bases respectively, with 7 bases between them. The germline V gene has CDR1 SNHLY and CDR2 FYNNEI.

This clone was seen just once. The chain is built from TRBV6-5 and TRBJ1-2; D not certain. The CDR3 spans 13 residues. Germline V gene sequence: CDR1 MNHEY, CDR2 SVGAGI. V lost 7 bases to trimming and J lost 8 bases, with 17 bases between them. This CDR3 is CASKGGRADGYTF. The CDR3 DNA sequence: TGTGCCAGCAAAGGAGGGCGTGCCGACGGCTACACCTTC.

The V call is TRBV5-6, the J call TRBJ2-7; 11 nucleotides line up with TRBD2. This CDR3 is 14 amino acids long. V was clipped by 2 bases and J by 2 bases; unmatched bases: 0. Per the germline V gene, CDR1 is SGHDT and CDR2 is YYEEEE. The CDR3 coding sequence is TGTGCCAGCAGCTTTAGCGGGGGGGCCTACGAGCAGTACTTC. Amino acid sequence: CASSFSGGAYEQYF.

J is TRBJ1-1 and V is TRBV11-2; D call uncertain. From germline, CDR1 is SGHAT and CDR2 FQNNGV. The CDR3 is 13 residues long. Deletions cut 5 bases from V and 3 bases from J, with 10 bases between. CDR3: CASSPSWDTEAFF. CDR3 sequence (DNA): TGTGCCAGCAGCCCTAGTTGGGACACTGAAGCTTTCTTT.

This clone has only one observation. The chain joins TRBV19 to TRBJ1-5; D perhaps matches TRBD1 (5 bases). Trimming cost V 5 bases and J 6 bases, with 20 bases left between them. The length of the CDR3 is 16 residues. Per germline, CDR1 LNHDA and CDR2 SQIVND (reference sequence). DNA for the CDR3: TGTGCCAGTAGTCCTAAACCTCAGGGAGGACGTCAGCCCCAGCATTTT. It is translated as CASSPKPQGGRQPQHF.

The CDR3 DNA is TGTGCCAGCGGAGGCTACAGGGGCCACGAGCAGTACTTC. Translation gives CASGGYRGHEQYF. The J gene is TRBJ2-7, the V gene TRBV11-2; the match to TRBD1 covers 7 bases. The CDR3 extends over 13 amino acids. Germline V gives CDR1 SGHAT, CDR2 FQNNGV. Trimming took 8 bases from V and 5 from J; bases not matched to a gene: 9.

The chain combines TRBV18 with TRBJ1-1; a possible D gene is TRBD1 (5 bases). The V end was cut by 3 bases, the J end by 4 bases, with 21 bases between. Germline V CDR1 and CDR2: KGHSH, LQKENI. The CDR3 is made up of 17 amino acids. CDR3 in amino acids: CASSPTWAQGQGTEAFF. CDR3 bases: TGTGCCAGCTCACCCACATGGGCCCAGGGCCAGGGCACTGAAGCTTTCTTT.

The chain uses TRBV14 and TRBJ2-1; the match to TRBD2 covers 8 bases. Per the germline V gene, CDR1 is SGHDN and CDR2 is FVKESK. The CDR3 spans 15 residues. Germline trimming cut 1 base from V and 3 bases from J; bases unmatched to any gene: 2. CDR3 protein: CASSQGLASYNEQFF. The CDR3 bases are TGTGCCAGCAGCCAAGGACTAGCGAGCTACAATGAGCAGTTCTTC.

The chain couples TRBV5-1 to TRBJ1-6; D perhaps matches TRBD1 (6 bases). Germline lookup yields CDR1 SGHRS and CDR2 YFSETQ. The V and J ends lost 5 bases and 10 bases respectively, with 16 bases between them. CDR3 size: 14 residues. The chain's CDR3 is CASSRQAEGSPLHF. CDR3 nucleotides: TGCGCCAGCAGTCGACAGGCTGAGGGCTCACCCCTCCACTTT.

The V gene is TRBV2, the J gene TRBJ1-2; TRBD1 is a possible D gene (5 bases). The CDR3 has 13 residues. Germline lookup yields CDR1 SNHLY and CDR2 FYNNEI. V was pared by 10 bases and J by 2 bases, with 14 bases between. The CDR3 nucleotides are TGTGCCACCGGAAGGGAGGGGAACTATGGCTACACCTTC. It specifies CATGREGNYGYTF. Drawing the rest from reference TRBV2 and TRBJ1-2, the complete variable domain is EPEVTQTPSHQVTQMGQEVILRCVPISNHLYFYWYRQILGQKVEFLVSFYNNEISEKSEIFDDQFSVERPDGSNFTLKIRSTKLEDSAMYFCATGREGNYGYTFGSGTRLTVV.